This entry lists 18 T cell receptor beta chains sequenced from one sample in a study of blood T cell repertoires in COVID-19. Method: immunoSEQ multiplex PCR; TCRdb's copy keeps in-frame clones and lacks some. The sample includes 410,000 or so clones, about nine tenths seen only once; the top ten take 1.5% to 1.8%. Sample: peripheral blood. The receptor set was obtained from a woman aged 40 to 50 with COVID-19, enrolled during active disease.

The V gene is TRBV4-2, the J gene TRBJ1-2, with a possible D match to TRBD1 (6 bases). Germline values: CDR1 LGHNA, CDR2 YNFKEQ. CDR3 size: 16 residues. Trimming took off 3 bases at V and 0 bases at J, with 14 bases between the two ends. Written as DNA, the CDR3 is TGTGCCAGCAGCCAGGTAGGACAGTCAGCTAACTATGGCTACACCTTC. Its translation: CASSQVGQSANYGYTF.

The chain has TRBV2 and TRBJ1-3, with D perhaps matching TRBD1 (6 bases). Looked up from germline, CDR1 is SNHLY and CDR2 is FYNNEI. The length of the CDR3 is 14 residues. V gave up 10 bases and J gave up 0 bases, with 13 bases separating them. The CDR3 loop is CAIQTGLSGNTIYF. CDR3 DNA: TGTGCCATTCAGACAGGACTCTCTGGAAACACCATATATTTT.

The CDR3 here is CASSLSLQNPFF. The CDR3 DNA is TGTGCCAGCAGTTTATCTTTACAGAACCCGTTTTTT. The V call is TRBV12-3 or TRBV12-4, the J call TRBJ1-4; no definite D call. This CDR3 has 12 residues. V lost 2 bases, J lost 16 bases, and 14 bases lay in between.

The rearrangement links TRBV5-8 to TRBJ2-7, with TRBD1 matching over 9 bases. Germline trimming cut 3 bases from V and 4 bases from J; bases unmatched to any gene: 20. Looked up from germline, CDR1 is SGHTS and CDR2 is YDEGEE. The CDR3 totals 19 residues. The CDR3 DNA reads TGTGCCAGCAGCTCGCCCAGACCAAAGACAGGGGGGATTCTATACGAGCAGTACTTC. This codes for CASSSPRPKTGGILYEQYF.

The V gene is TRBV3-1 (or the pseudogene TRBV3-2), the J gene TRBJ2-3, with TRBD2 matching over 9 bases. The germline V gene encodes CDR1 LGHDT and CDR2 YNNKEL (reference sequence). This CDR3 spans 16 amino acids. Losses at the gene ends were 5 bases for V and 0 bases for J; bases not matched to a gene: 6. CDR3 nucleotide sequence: TGTGCCAGCAGCTTTCGACTAGCGGCTAGCACAGATACGCAGTATTTT. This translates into CASSFRLAASTDTQYF.

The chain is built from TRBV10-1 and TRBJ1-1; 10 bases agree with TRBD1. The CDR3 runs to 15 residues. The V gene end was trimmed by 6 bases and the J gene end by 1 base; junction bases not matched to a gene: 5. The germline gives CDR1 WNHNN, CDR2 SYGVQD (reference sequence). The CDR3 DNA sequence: TGCGCCAGCAGAAGGACAGGGGGGCCGAACACTGAAGCTTTCTTT. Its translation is CASRRTGGPNTEAFF.

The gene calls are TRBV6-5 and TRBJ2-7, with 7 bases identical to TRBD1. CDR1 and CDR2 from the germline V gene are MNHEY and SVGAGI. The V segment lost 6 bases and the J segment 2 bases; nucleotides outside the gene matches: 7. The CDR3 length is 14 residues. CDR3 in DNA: TGTGCCAGCAGATCGACAGGGACCACCTACGAGCAGTACTTC. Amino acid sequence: CASRSTGTTYEQYF.

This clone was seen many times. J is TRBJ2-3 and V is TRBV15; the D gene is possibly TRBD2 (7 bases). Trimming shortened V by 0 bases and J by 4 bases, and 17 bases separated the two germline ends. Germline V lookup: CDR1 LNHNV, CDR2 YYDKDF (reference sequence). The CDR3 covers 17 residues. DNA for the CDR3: TGTGCCACCAGCAGAGAGGGGGCGGGGGAAGGGGCAGATACGCAGTATTTT. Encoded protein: CATSREGAGEGADTQYF.

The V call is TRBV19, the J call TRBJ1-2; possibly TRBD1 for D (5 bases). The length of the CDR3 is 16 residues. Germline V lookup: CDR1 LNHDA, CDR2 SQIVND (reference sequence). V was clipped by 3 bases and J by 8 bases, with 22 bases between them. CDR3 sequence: CASSMPPRSQANGYTF. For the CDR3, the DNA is TGTGCCAGTAGTATGCCCCCGCGGTCACAGGCAAACGGCTACACCTTC. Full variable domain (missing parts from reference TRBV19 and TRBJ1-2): DGGITQSPKYLFRKEGQNVTLSCEQNLNHDAMYWYRQDPGQGLRLIYYSQIVNDFQKGDIAEGYSVSREKKESFPLTVTSAQKNPTAFYLCASSMPPRSQANGYTFGSGTRLTVV.

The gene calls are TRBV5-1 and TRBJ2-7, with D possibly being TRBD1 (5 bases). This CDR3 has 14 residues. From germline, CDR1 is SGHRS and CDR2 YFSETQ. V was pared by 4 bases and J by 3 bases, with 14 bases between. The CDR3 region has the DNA TGCGCCAGCAGCGCGACCAGGGCTGACTACGAGCAGTACTTC. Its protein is CASSATRADYEQYF.

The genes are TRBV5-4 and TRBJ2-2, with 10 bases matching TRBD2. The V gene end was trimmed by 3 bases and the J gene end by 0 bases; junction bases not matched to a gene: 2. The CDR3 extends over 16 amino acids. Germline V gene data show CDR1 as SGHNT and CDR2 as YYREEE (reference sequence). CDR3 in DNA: TGTGCCAGCAGCTCTGGACTAGCGGCGAACACCGGGGAGCTGTTTTTT. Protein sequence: CASSSGLAANTGELFF.

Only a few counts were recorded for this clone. As DNA, the CDR3 is TGTGCCAGCAGTTACTCGCTGCCGGGAGGGCCCCGTGAGCAGTTCTTC. Translating it yields CASSYSLPGGPREQFF. The V and J genes are TRBV6-5 and TRBJ2-1; 8 bases line up with TRBD2. The CDR3 contains 16 residues. With 0 bases clipped from V and 9 bases from J, the junction kept 10 bases outside the gene matches. CDR1 and CDR2 (germline): MNHEY, SVGAGI.

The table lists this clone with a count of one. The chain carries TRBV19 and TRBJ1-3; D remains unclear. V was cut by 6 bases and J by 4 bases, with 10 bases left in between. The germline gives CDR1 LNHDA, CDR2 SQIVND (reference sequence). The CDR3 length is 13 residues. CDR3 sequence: CASRGSFGNTIYF. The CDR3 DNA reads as TGTGCCAGTAGGGGCTCGTTCGGAAACACCATATATTTT. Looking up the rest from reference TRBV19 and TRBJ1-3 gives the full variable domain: DGGITQSPKYLFRKEGQNVTLSCEQNLNHDAMYWYRQDPGQGLRLIYYSQIVNDFQKGDIAEGYSVSREKKESFPLTVTSAQKNPTAFYLCASRGSFGNTIYFGEGSWLTVV.

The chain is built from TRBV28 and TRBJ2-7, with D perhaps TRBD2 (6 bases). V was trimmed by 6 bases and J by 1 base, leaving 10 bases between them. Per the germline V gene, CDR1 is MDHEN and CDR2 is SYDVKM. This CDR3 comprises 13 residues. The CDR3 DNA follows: TGTGCCAGCAGGGGGACTTTTTCCTACGAGCAGTACTTC. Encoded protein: CASRGTFSYEQYF.

The CDR3 DNA reads as TGTGCCAGCAGCTTGGCCGAGTGGAACACTGAAGCTTTCTTT. Residues: CASSLAEWNTEAFF. The rearrangement uses TRBV5-5 and TRBJ1-1, with D hard to call. V was cut by 0 bases and J by 1 base, with 7 bases left in between. CDR3 length: 14 residues. Per the germline V gene, CDR1 is SGHKS and CDR2 is YYEKEE (reference sequence).

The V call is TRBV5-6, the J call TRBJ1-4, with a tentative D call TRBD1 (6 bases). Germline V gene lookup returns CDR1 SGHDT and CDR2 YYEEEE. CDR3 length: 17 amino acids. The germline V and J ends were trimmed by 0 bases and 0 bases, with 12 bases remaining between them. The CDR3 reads CASSLVGGAATNEKLFF. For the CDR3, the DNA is TGTGCCAGCAGCTTGGTTGGGGGCGCAGCAACTAATGAAAAACTGTTTTTT.

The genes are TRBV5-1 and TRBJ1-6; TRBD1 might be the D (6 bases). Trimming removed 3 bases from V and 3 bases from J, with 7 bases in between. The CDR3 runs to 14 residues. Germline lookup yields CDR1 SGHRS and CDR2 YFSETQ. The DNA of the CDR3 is TGCGCCAGCAGCTCAGGGGACTATAATTCACCCCTCCACTTT. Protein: CASSSGDYNSPLHF.

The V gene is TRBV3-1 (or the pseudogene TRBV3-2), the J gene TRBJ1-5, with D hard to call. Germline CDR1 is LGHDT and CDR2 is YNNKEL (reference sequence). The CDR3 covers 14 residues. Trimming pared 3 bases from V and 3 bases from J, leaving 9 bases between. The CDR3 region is CASSHRGVNQPQHF. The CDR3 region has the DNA TGTGCCAGCAGCCATCGGGGAGTCAATCAGCCCCAGCATTTT.